Below, 13 T cell receptor beta chains from the same sample are listed, as sequenced in a study of metastatic and nonmetastatic thyroid tumors. All patients reached thyroid surgery having received no treatment beforehand. Using MiXCR, TCRdb reanalyzed the PCR reads. The sample shows tens of thousands of clones, approximately 17% of them seen only once. Sequenced sample: blood. The receptors stem from a male donor with papillary thyroid cancer or a benign thyroid nodule (not recorded which). Some clones in this sample may be carry-over from other donors' samples.

The rearrangement uses TRBV28 and TRBJ1-2, with D unclear. Germline V CDR1 and CDR2: MDHEN, SYDVKM. This CDR3 comprises 14 residues. Trimming took 5 bases from V and 5 from J, leaving 15 bases between them. The CDR3 DNA sequence: TGTGCCAGCAGTCCCAACGCCCGGACGTATGGCTACACCTTC. Its protein product is CASSPNARTYGYTF.

The chain links TRBV6-1 to TRBJ1-2; D possibly corresponds to TRBD1 (5 bases). CDR1 and CDR2 from the germline V gene are MNHNS and SASEGT. Trimming removed 7 bases at V and 5 bases at J, with 17 bases between. The CDR3 is 14 amino acids. The CDR3 nucleotides read TGTGCCAGCATTTCGGTCCAGGGATTGTATGGCTACACCTTC. It translates to CASISVQGLYGYTF.

The sample holds many counts of this clone. The J gene is TRBJ1-5, the V gene TRBV3-1; 9 bases match TRBD1. CDR1 and CDR2 from the germline V gene are LGHDT and YNNKEL (reference sequence). The ends lost 5 bases at V and 7 bases at J; junction bases unmatched: 9. CDR3 length: 15 amino acids. In DNA form, the CDR3 reads TGTGCCAGCAGCTACGGGACAGGGCTCAACCAGCCCCAGCATTTT. Its protein is CASSYGTGLNQPQHF.

This clone was counted many times. V is TRBV4-1 and J is TRBJ2-3, with D hard to call. Germline V CDR1 and CDR2: MGHRA, YSYEKL. V shed 3 bases and J shed 2 bases, with 6 bases lying between them. This CDR3 has 13 residues. In nucleotides, the CDR3 is TGCGCCAGCAGCCAGATATACACAGATACGCAGTATTTT. Translating gives CASSQIYTDTQYF.

At least ten counts were recorded for this clone. The chain employs TRBV2 and TRBJ1-1; D is ambiguous. Trimming shortened V by 4 bases and J by 3 bases, and 12 bases separated the two germline ends. Germline-derived CDR1 and CDR2 are SNHLY and FYNNEI. CDR3 length: 14 amino acids. The CDR3 coding sequence is TGTGCCAGCAGTGGCCGAAGAAGGGACACTGAAGCTTTCTTT. Its translation is CASSGRRRDTEAFF.

V and J are TRBV5-1 and TRBJ1-3; D is uncertain. The CDR3 runs to 13 residues. From germline, CDR1 is SGHRS and CDR2 YFSETQ. Trimming took 4 bases from V and 5 from J, leaving 10 bases between them. CDR3 region: CASSADFRNTIYF. CDR3 nucleotide sequence: TGCGCCAGCAGCGCCGACTTCCGAAACACCATATATTTT.

This clone was found many times. The chain links TRBV5-1 to TRBJ2-3; 9 positions agree with TRBD2. The J segment lost 3 bases and the V segment lost 3 bases, leaving 2 bases of the junction unmatched. Germline CDR1 and CDR2: SGHRS and YFSETQ. This CDR3 region has 14 residues. The CDR3 here is CASSWGLATDTQYF. In DNA form, the CDR3 reads TGCGCCAGCAGCTGGGGACTAGCTACAGATACGCAGTATTTT.

This clone was picked up many times. This chain uses TRBV7-8 with TRBJ2-5; D is undetermined. Germline V lookup: CDR1 SGHVS, CDR2 FQNEAQ. This CDR3 spans 15 amino acids. V was trimmed by 9 bases and J by 1 base, leaving 18 bases between them. This CDR3 is CASTPGRWGQETQYF. Here the CDR3 DNA reads TGTGCCAGTACCCCTGGTCGGTGGGGCCAAGAGACCCAGTACTTC.

This clone was detected many times. The chain recombines TRBV29-1 with TRBJ1-2; D remains unclear. Germline CDR1 is SQVTM and CDR2 is ANQGSEA. This CDR3 spans 11 amino acids. V lost 6 bases and J 6 bases, leaving 11 bases between the germline ends. The CDR3 nucleotides are TGCAGCGTCGTCCAGGTAGATGGCTACACCTTC. Its translation: CSVVQVDGYTF.

This clone was counted at least ten times. V and J are TRBV5-1 and TRBJ1-3; D ambiguous. V dropped 0 bases and J dropped 0 bases, with 4 bases sitting between them. CDR1 is SGHRS and CDR2 is YFSETQ in the germline V gene. This CDR3 is built from 14 residues. The CDR3 nucleotides are TGCGCCAGCAGCTTGGACAGCTCTGGAAACACCATATATTTT. This codes for CASSLDSSGNTIYF.

This clone appeared many times. The chain joins TRBV19 to TRBJ2-1; TRBD2 agrees at 9 bases. The CDR3 totals 14 residues. Per the germline V gene, CDR1 is LNHDA and CDR2 is SQIVND (reference sequence). The V gene end was trimmed by 3 bases and the J gene end by 7 bases; junction bases not matched to a gene: 4. As DNA, the CDR3 is TGTGCCAGTAGTATCCTAGCGGGACGGAATGAGCAGTTCTTC. Its translation: CASSILAGRNEQFF.

This clone showed up many times. The chain joins TRBV10-1 to TRBJ2-1, with 10 bases that match TRBD1. The CDR3 totals 15 residues. V dropped 5 bases and J dropped 5; count of bases not matched to a gene: 6. Germline V gives CDR1 WNHNN, CDR2 SYGVQD (reference sequence). DNA for the CDR3: TGCGCCAGCAGTTTATCGGGACAGGGGAACAATGAGCAGTTCTTC. Its protein product is CASSLSGQGNNEQFF.

V gene TRBV7-2 combines with J gene TRBJ2-7; 8 bases map to TRBD1. CDR3 size: 15 residues. The germline CDR1 and CDR2 sequences are SGHTA and FQGNSA. J lost 5 bases, V lost 9 bases, and 15 bases had no gene match. CDR3 nucleotide sequence: TGTGCCAGTTTGCGTCAGGGGGCGCTGATCCACGAGCAGTACTTC. Translated, it gives CASLRQGALIHEQYF.